This T cell receptor (beta chain) was sequenced in a study of cytomegalovirus exposure and HLA in healthy donors listed by TCRdb under 2017. Regarding the research as a whole: In an earlier analysis of 550 to 750 of the donors, around 290 Gb of sequence data and some 120 million unique TCR beta sequences from roughly 200 million T cells were reported. An early release covering some 640 HLA-typed donors comprised roughly 300 gigabases of sequencing data and roughly 86 million unique TCR sequences. Among the roughly 400 genotyped donors, roughly 80% belonged to the genetic ancestry cluster associated with self-reported Caucasian donors. The aim of the study was to test whether cataloging public T cell receptors could identify signatures of past pathogen exposure. The study used immunosequencing to profile the T cell repertoires of 670 or so subjects and linked those repertoires to cytomegalovirus serostatus. In addition to the first cohort of 666 subjects, a separate validation cohort of under 150 different subjects was used. High-throughput TCR immunosequencing, statistical association of individual TCRs with disease status, and machine learning were combined to predict cytomegalovirus infection status. In a later analysis, previously published TCR beta repertoires from several hundred donors were re-analyzed and high-resolution HLA genotyping was added so that TCR occurrence patterns could be studied. Rather than using new phenotypic data, the later analysis identified candidate immune exposures from TCR beta sequences and from how often those sequences occurred across donors. An earlier analysis of nearly 600 of the donors applied high-throughput TCR beta sequencing to assess whether each TCR beta V gene segment acted as functional or pseudogenic. Donor age, sex, ethnicity and CMV serostatus were compiled alongside the repertoire data. Genome-wide SNP genotypes for about 55% of the 666 donors were used in a later genetic analysis, which treated that subset as a discovery cohort. All discovery cohort repertoires had been generated using a single sequencing platform. HLA typing included class I and class II loci at four-digit resolution. Typing coverage differed by locus: A, B, C, DRB1 and DQB1 were typed in about 629-630 donors, DQA1 in approximately 520, DPA1 in 606, and DPB1 in approximately 450. Four or five DR-DQ haplotypes were treated as single units for association and clustering because of strong linkage in the cohort. Among about 400 genotyped donors of the cohort, an average of roughly 230,000 unique TCR beta nucleotide sequences was sequenced per donor, of which about 18% were non-productive. Points the paper makes about the study in general: A further reported finding was that TCR beta sequences accurately predicted the HLA-A and HLA-B alleles for most subjects in the first cohort. Because HLA typing was missing for some donors at each locus, association tests included only the typed subset. The earlier analysis of fewer than 750 of the donors excluded 15 to 20 rarely observed V segments, including chromosome 9 orphons, because counts were too low. A cluster of highly shared sequence variants was judged likely to be a technical artifact of the sequencing pipeline. This cohort had only TCR beta chains sequenced, and the lack of alpha or paired-chain data limited which features could be detected. CMV serostatus was the only immune exposure information available for the cohort. In the study, approximately 160 TCR beta chains were listed as associated with cytomegalovirus. According to a later analysis, parvovirus B19, influenza, CMV and Epstein-Barr virus appeared linked to several top co-occurrence clusters. It was suggested by the authors that the approach could potentially be generalized to other disease states and immunological phenotypes. Broadly in line with IMGT annotations, most TCR beta V segments showed up in productive rearrangements about 87% or about 30% of the time in an earlier analysis of a few hundred of the donors. Three of the identified cytomegalovirus-associated TCR beta chains were confirmed in vitro to be specific for cytomegalovirus antigens. Assigning TCR associations to individual alleles was difficult when HLA alleles, especially DR and DQ, strongly co-occurred. Across donors, most TCR sequences were observed very rarely, whereas some public TCRs were present in many individuals. Compared with equally common non-associated chains, HLA-associated TCR beta chains in a later analysis were more clonally expanded and had lower generation probabilities. In a later genetic analysis, fewer N-insertions in productive TCRs were reported among donors in an Asian-associated ancestry cluster than the approximately 710-donor mean. In a later analysis, most CMV-associated TCR beta chains were found to appear HLA-restricted, with HLA associations seemingly driven largely by CMV exposure. Specific HLA alleles were associated with 15,000 to 20,000 TCR beta sequences at a false discovery rate of 0.05 in a later analysis. A later analysis found that TCR association rates varied across HLA loci, with DRB1 alleles showing the most associated TCRs and HLA-C alleles the fewest. The classifier was reported to diagnose cytomegalovirus status with high specificity and sensitivity in both the original and validation cohorts. Because the 87-base-pair reads could not distinguish some IMGT-functional V segments, including TRBV6-2 and TRBV6-3, those segments were excluded. Sequencing depth was assumed to be roughly uniform across donors in the presence/absence analyses, though that assumption may not hold. V-gene and J-gene trimming of TCR beta chains was associated with a missense DCLRE1C variant in a later genetic analysis, and the association was replicated in an independent cohort. Linkage disequilibrium might explain the correlated functional status among segregating V segments, but an unknown experimental factor could not be excluded.

The cohort was made up of hundreds of healthy bone marrow donors. All cohort members were sampled while nominally healthy, although unrecorded immune exposures were likely present. The donor was CMV seronegative and was included in the group of several hundred seronegative cohort members. Every donor gave a peripheral blood sample, and the peripheral blood mononuclear cells from that sample were used for TCR beta sequencing. The Qiagen DNeasy Blood Extraction Kit was used to extract genomic DNA from the blood cell samples. Comment on this clone: Its target antigen remains unknown. Base-call qualities are not available, and no considerably larger clone is one nucleotide away.

There are 15 amino acids in the CDR3, from cysteine to phenylalanine inclusive. CDR3 DNA only is kept here, 45 bases in frame from base 1. The germline ends are 18 bases apart after V is trimmed by 2 bases and J by 6 bases. CDR1 and CDR2, looked up from the germline V gene, are SGHRS and YFSETQ. Libraries came from the immunoSEQ multiplex PCR assay. A mixture of 60 forward primers for TCR Vbeta segments and 13 reverse primers for TCR Jbeta segments was used in the multiplex PCR. The CDR3 region of rearranged TCR beta genes was amplified from genomic DNA by a multiplex PCR assay. On the Illumina HiSeq System, the amplified TCR beta libraries were sequenced as 87-base-pair reads. Per the authors' processing: A later analysis tallied around 80 million unique TCR beta chains across the 700 or so repertoires, and about 12 million of those chains were shared by two or more donors. Raw reads were error-corrected and collapsed into unique sequences with a nearest-neighbor algorithm that merged closely related sequences to remove PCR and sequencing errors. Alignment of CDR3 sequences to IMGT reference sequences was used to assign V, D and J gene segments. For a sequence to be retained, a match of at least six nucleotides to both a V gene segment and a J gene segment was required. A rearrangement counted as productive if the CDR3 had no stop codons and remained in frame with V and J, and every other rearrangement counted as non-productive. Following IMGT convention, CDR3 was defined as the stretch from the second conserved V-encoded cysteine to the conserved J-encoded phenylalanine. Sequences without an unambiguous match to a single V gene segment were excluded from the earlier analysis of several hundred of the donors. An earlier analysis of around 600 of the donors classified V segments as functional when productive rearrangements were above 56.7% and as segregating when the standard deviation between donors was above 5%. A statistical classification framework was developed to diagnose cytomegalovirus status using the catalog of TCR beta chain sequences. V and J gene assignment, in a later analysis, came from comparing TCR nucleotide sequences with IMGT/GENE-DB human TR gene sequences. In a later analysis, CDR3 sequences and most-parsimonious VDJ recombination scenarios were assigned using the TCRdist pipeline. In a later analysis, each TCR beta chain was defined by its CDR3 amino acid sequence together with its V-gene family, and reads lacking a unique V-gene family were excluded. In a later analysis, 450 to 600 highly shared, low-generation-probability nucleotide sequences were removed to address suspected cross-contamination and a sequencing artifact. For each public chain, a later analysis derived a clonal expansion index from normalized ranks of inferred template counts within each repertoire. A later analysis computed generation probabilities with a VDJ recombination model fitted to out-of-frame rearrangements, and checked the results against IGoR. Hypergeometric tests were used in a later analysis to score TCR-TCR, TCR-HLA and TCR-CMV co-occurrence, with a repertoire-size bias correction applied to the TCR pairs. In a later analysis, false discovery rates were estimated by permuting HLA or CMV assignments 20 times. In a later analysis, co-occurring TCRs were grouped using DBSCAN, with TCRdist sequence similarity added in when clustering inside HLA-allele-positive subsets. Repertoires with fewer than 30,000 or more than 120,000 public chains, plus five repertoires with anomalous nucleotide sharing, were excluded from co-occurrence clustering. In its TCRdb copy, this immuneACCESS table keeps in-frame sequences only and misses some clones. Where compared with another copy, unresolved V genes explain less than half of these, and the others have no known cause. V and J calls and clone size are those listed in that table; D and trimming were worked out from the DNA. For this sample there are about 73,000 clones; 75% appear just once. About an eighth of the sample belongs to the ten largest clones.

The TCR originated in a man between 65 and 85 years old in good health and CMV-seronegative. The sequenced sample consisted of PBMCs. The rearranged chain carries TRBV5-1 and TRBJ2-7; the best D guess is TRBD1, with 6 bases matching. The CDR3 region: CASSLYPGTLGEQYF. The sequenced DNA: TGCGCCAGCAGCTTATATCCCGGGACATTAGGCGAGCAGTACTTC.